This is a list of T cell receptor beta chains from one sample in a study of blood T cell repertoires in COVID-19. The data were produced by immunoSEQ multiplex PCR, yet TCRdb's version contains in-frame clones alone and is incomplete. The table lists some 220,000 clones, about 85% of them singletons. Sequencing was carried out using peripheral blood. Receptor source: a woman aged 55-75 years with active or convalescent COVID-19. Both conserved end residues are part of each CDR3. Not every row has a clone size; where given, it reads once, few, many or a size class.

v_gene: TRBV28; j_gene: TRBJ1-5; len: 14; abundance: -; CDR3aa: CASSRTVIGQPQHF
v_gene: TRBV19; j_gene: TRBJ2-1; len: 14; abundance: -; CDR3aa: CASKASGRGNEQFF
v_gene: TRBV2; j_gene: TRBJ2-3; len: 20; abundance: -; CDR3aa: CASRRGTSGRYPLTTDTQYF
v_gene: TRBV2; j_gene: TRBJ2-5; len: 16; abundance: -; CDR3aa: CASTQSGGAYSETQYF
v_gene: TRBV19; j_gene: TRBJ2-4; len: 17; abundance: -; CDR3aa: CASRGQFRLLAKNIQYF
v_gene: TRBV3-1/TRBV3-2; j_gene: TRBJ1-5; len: 12; abundance: -; CDR3aa: CASSRGNQPQHF
v_gene: TRBV21-1; j_gene: TRBJ1-5; len: 17; abundance: -; CDR3aa: CASSKRKGQYSNQPQHF
v_gene: TRBV4-2; j_gene: TRBJ1-4; len: 14; abundance: -; CDR3aa: CASSPGVQNEKLFF
v_gene: TRBV3-1/TRBV3-2; j_gene: TRBJ1-5; len: 17; abundance: -; CDR3aa: CASSQGWQGVGSSPQHF
v_gene: TRBV28; j_gene: TRBJ2-6; len: 16; abundance: -; CDR3aa: CASSLWGSSGANVLTF
v_gene: TRBV7-9; j_gene: TRBJ2-1; len: 13; abundance: -; CDR3aa: CASSSTSGGAAFF
v_gene: TRBV6-6; j_gene: TRBJ1-1; len: 16; abundance: -; CDR3aa: CASSPRRDRVNTEAFF
v_gene: TRBV6-5; j_gene: TRBJ1-3; len: 16; abundance: -; CDR3aa: CASSYSQQVSGNTIYF
v_gene: TRBV30; j_gene: TRBJ1-2; len: 15; abundance: -; CDR3aa: CAWSVRARGRDGYTF
v_gene: TRBV6-5; j_gene: TRBJ1-6; len: 15; abundance: -; CDR3aa: CASSYQDRANSPLHF
v_gene: TRBV5-1; j_gene: TRBJ2-3; len: 16; abundance: -; CDR3aa: CASSLWGGVNTDTQYF
v_gene: TRBV5-4; j_gene: TRBJ2-6; len: 19; abundance: -; CDR3aa: CASRGSRDRDYSGANVLTF
v_gene: TRBV5-1; j_gene: TRBJ2-7; len: 14; abundance: -; CDR3aa: CASSLAGGPDEQYF
v_gene: TRBV19; j_gene: TRBJ2-7; len: 16; abundance: -; CDR3aa: CASSRRGGGSSYEQYF
v_gene: TRBV5-1; j_gene: TRBJ1-1; len: 15; abundance: -; CDR3aa: CASSPGTSANTEAFF
v_gene: TRBV11-2; j_gene: TRBJ2-7; len: 16; abundance: once; CDR3aa: CASSREGQGLHYEQYF
v_gene: TRBV11-3; j_gene: TRBJ2-5; len: 14; abundance: once; CDR3aa: CASTLTSVQETQYF
v_gene: TRBV6-5; j_gene: TRBJ2-5; len: 14; abundance: -; CDR3aa: CASSPQGGSETQYF
v_gene: TRBV6-6; j_gene: TRBJ2-2; len: 15; abundance: -; CDR3aa: CASGISGGYTGELFF
v_gene: TRBV6-2/TRBV6-3; j_gene: TRBJ2-1; len: 15; abundance: -; CDR3aa: CASSYSGGSYNEQFF
v_gene: TRBV11-2; j_gene: TRBJ1-1; len: 14; abundance: once; CDR3aa: CASSLTRGNTEAFF
v_gene: TRBV18; j_gene: TRBJ2-3; len: 17; abundance: once; CDR3aa: CASSPLRTSQAGDTQYF
v_gene: TRBV15; j_gene: TRBJ1-5; len: 15; abundance: -; CDR3aa: CATSLRTGLNQPQHF